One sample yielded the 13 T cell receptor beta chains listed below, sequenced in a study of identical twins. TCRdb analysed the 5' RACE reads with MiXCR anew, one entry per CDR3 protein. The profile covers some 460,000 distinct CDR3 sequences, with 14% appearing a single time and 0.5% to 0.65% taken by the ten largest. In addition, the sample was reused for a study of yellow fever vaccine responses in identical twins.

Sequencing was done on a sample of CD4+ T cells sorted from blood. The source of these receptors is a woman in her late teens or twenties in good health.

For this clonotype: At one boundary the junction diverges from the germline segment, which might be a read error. CDR3 in amino acids: CACSHRGHGTDTQYF. In DNA, the CDR3 is TGTGCCTGCAGCCATCGGGGCCATGGGACAGATACGCAGTATTTT. The chain combines TRBV3-1 with TRBJ2-3; D tentatively reads TRBD1 or TRBD2 (5 bases each). This CDR3 is 15 amino acids long. Germline CDR1 reads LGHDT; CDR2 reads YNNKEL (reference sequence).

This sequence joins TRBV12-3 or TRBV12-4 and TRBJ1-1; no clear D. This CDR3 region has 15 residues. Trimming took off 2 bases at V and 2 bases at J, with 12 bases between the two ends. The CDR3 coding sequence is TGTGCCAGCAGTTTAATCCTGGGCGTAAACACTGAAGCTTTCTTT. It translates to CASSLILGVNTEAFF.

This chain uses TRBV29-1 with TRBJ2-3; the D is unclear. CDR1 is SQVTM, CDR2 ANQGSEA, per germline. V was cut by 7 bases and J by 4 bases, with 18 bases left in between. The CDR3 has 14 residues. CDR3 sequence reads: CSARAGVGPDTQYF. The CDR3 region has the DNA TGCAGCGCACGAGCTGGTGTTGGGCCAGATACGCAGTATTTT.

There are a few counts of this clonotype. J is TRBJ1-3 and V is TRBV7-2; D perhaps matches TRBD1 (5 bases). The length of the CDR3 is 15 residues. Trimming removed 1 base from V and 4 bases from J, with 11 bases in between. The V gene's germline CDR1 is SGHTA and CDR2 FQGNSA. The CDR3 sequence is CASSLVGGAGNTIYF. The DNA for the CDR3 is TGTGCCAGCAGCTTAGTGGGAGGGGCGGGAAACACCATATATTTT.

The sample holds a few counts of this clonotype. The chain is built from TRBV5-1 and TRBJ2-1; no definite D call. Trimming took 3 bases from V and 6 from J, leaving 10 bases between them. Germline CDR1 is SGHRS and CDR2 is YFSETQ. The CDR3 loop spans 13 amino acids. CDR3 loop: CASSSRSGNEQFF. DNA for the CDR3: TGCGCCAGCAGCTCTCGTAGTGGCAATGAGCAGTTCTTC.

DNA for the CDR3: TGTGCCAGCAGCTTAGTCACTAGCGGGAGCTACGAGCAGTACTTC. Its translation: CASSLVTSGSYEQYF. The gene calls are TRBV7-9 and TRBJ2-7, with 11 bases lining up with TRBD2. With 1 base clipped from V and 3 bases from J, the junction kept 2 bases outside the gene matches. CDR3 length: 15 residues. The germline V gene encodes CDR1 SEHNR and CDR2 FQNEAQ (reference sequence). The full variable domain, rest sourced from reference TRBV7-9 and TRBJ2-7, is DTGVSQNPRHKITKRGQNVTFRCDPISEHNRLYWYRQTLGQGPEFLTYFQNEAQLEKSRLLSDRFSAERPKGSFSTLEIQRTEQGDSAMYLCASSLVTSGSYEQYFGPGTRLTVT.

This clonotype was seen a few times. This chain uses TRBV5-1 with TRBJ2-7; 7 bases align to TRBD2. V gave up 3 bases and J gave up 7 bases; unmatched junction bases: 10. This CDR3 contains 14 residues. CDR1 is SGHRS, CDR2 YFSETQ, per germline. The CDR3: CASSSSGVGGEQYF. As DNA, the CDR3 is TGCGCCAGCAGCTCGAGCGGGGTCGGCGGTGAGCAGTACTTC.

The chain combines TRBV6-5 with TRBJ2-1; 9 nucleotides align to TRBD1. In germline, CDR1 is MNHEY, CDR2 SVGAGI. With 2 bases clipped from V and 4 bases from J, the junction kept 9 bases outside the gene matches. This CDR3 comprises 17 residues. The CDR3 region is CASSYRTGVGSYNEQFF. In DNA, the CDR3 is TGTGCCAGCAGTTACCGGACAGGGGTCGGGTCTTACAATGAGCAGTTCTTC.

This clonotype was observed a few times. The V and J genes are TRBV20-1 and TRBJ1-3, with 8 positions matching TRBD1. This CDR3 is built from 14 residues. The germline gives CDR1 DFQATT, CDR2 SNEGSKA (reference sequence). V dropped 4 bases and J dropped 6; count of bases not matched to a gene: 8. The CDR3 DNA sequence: TGCAGTGCTAACCCGACAGGGGTGGAAAACACCATATATTTT. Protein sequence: CSANPTGVENTIYF.

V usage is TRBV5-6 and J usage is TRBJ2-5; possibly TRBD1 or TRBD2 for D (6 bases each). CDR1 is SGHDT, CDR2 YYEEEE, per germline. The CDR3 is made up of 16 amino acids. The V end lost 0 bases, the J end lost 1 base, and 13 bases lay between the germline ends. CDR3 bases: TGTGCCAGCAGCTTGGTCGGGGGCCCTACCCAAGAGACCCAGTACTTC. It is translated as CASSLVGGPTQETQYF. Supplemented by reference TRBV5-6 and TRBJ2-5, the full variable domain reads DAGVTQSPTHLIKTRGQQVTLRCSPKSGHDTVSWYQQALGQGPQFIFQYYEEEERQRGNFPDRFSGHQFPNYSSELNVNALLLGDSALYLCASSLVGGPTQETQYFGPGTRLLVL.

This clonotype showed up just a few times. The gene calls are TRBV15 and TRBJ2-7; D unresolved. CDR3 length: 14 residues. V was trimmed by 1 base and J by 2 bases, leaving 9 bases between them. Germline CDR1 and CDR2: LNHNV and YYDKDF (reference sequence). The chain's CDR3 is CATSRGLTTYEQYF. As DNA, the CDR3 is TGTGCCACCAGCAGAGGCTTGACAACCTACGAGCAGTACTTC.

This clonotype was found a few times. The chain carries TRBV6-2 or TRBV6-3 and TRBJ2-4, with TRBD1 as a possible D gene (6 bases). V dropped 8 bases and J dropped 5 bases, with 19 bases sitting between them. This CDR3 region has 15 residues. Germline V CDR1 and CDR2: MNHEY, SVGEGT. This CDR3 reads CASLLRVGAENIQYF. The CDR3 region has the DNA TGTGCCAGCCTCCTTCGGGTGGGGGCCGAAAACATTCAGTACTTC.

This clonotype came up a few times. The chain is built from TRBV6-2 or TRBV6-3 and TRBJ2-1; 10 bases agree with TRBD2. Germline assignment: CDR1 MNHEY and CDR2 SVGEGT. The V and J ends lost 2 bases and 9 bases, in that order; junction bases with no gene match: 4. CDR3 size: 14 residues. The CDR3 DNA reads TGTGCCAGCAGTTACCAAGCGGGAGGGACTGAGCAGTTCTTC. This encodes CASSYQAGGTEQFF.